The clone carrying this T cell receptor (beta chain) was recorded once. Its antigen is as yet unknown. CDR3 size: 14 residues. CDR1 and CDR2 (germline): DFQATT, SNEGSKA (reference sequence). With 0 bases clipped from V and 8 bases from J, the junction kept 3 bases outside the gene matches. These data come from a study of T-cell reconstitution after alpha-beta-depleted transplantation in children. For TCRbeta, the library was prepared with unique molecular identifiers. TCRdb called the PCR reads again in MiXCR, with one record for every CDR3 protein. The table records about 310,000 distinct CDR3 sequences, around 25% of them present only once. Whole-study results and caveats: T-cell numbers and diversity one year post-transplant derived largely from freshly generated T cells. By about two months after transplant, alpha-beta T cells reportedly arose from several hundred graft clones that had expanded.

Here the sequenced sample was PBMCs, mostly from graft donor cells, taken 180 days after TCRalphabeta/CD19-depleted stem cell transplant. This chain joins TRBV20-1 and TRBJ2-1; 11 nucleotides align to TRBD2. The clonotype originates from a male patient younger than 18 who had a stem cell transplant for acute lymphoblastic leukemia, so the T cells may come from the graft donor. The CDR3 loop is CSARDRTSGYEQFF. CDR3 nucleotide sequence: TGCAGTGCTAGAGACCGGACTAGCGGGTATGAGCAGTTCTTC.